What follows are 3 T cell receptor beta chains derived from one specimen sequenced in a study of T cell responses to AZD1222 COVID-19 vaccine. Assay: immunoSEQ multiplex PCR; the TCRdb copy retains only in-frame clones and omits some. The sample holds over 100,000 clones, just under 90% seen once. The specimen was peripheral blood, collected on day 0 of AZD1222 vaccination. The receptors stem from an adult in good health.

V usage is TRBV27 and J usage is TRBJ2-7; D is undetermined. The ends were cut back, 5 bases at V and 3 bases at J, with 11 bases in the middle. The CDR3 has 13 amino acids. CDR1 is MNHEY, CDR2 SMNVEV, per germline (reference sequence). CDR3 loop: CASSGSKNYEQYF. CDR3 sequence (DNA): TGTGCCAGCAGTGGGTCTAAGAACTACGAGCAGTACTTC.

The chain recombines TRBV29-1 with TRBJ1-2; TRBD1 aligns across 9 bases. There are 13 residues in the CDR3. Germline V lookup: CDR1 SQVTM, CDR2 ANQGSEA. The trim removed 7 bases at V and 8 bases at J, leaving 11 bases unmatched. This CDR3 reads CSAARGQGSGYTF. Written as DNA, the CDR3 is TGCAGCGCTGCTCGGGGACAGGGAAGCGGCTACACCTTC.

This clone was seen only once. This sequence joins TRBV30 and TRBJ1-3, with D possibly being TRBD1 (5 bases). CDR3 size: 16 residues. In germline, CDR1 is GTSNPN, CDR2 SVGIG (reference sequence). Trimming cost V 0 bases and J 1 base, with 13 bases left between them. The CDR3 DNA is TGTGCCTGGAGTGTACGAGTAGGGGTATCTGGAAACACCATATATTTT. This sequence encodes CAWSVRVGVSGNTIYF.